The source of this T cell receptor beta chain is a study of T-cell reconstitution after alpha-beta-depleted transplantation in children. Using unique molecular identifiers, the investigators prepared the TCRbeta library. In TCRdb, the PCR reads were re-called with MiXCR into one record per CDR3 protein. Of about a million distinct CDR3 sequences in the sample, 25% to 35% are singletons; the top ten hold over 25%. Comments on this clonotype: Its specificity is not known.

Study conclusions and caveats: From surviving recipient T cells and thymic progenitors came the high day-60 TCRbeta diversity observed in some patients. There were reportedly several hundred expanded graft clones from which alpha-beta T cells came about two months after transplant.

Here the sequenced sample was PBMCs, mostly from graft donor cells, taken 360 days after TCRalphabeta/CD19-depleted stem cell transplant. The sequence came from a boy less than two years old who had a stem cell transplant for SCID, so the T cells may come from the graft donor.

The CDR3 protein is CASSPRQGPDYEQYF. CDR3 sequence (DNA): TGTGCCAGCAGTCCTCGACAGGGACCCGACTACGAGCAGTACTTC. The rearrangement joins TRBV12-3 or TRBV12-4 to TRBJ2-7; 7 positions agree with TRBD1. The CDR3 sequence is 15 residues long. V was pared by 5 bases and J by 3 bases, with 10 bases of the junction left unmatched.